The 12 T cell receptor beta chains below all came from one sample that was sequenced in a study of blood T cells in healthy people across ages. A second PCR, run for about 6 to 11 cycles, used a sample-barcoded 5' primer plus a J-beta primer mix. TCRdb passed the 5' RACE reads through MiXCR, listing each CDR3 protein once. The table includes some 1.8 million distinct CDR3 sequences, about 39% detected once. The sample was blood. Receptors originate from a human donor in good health.

This clonotype was recorded a few times. This chain joins TRBV24-1 and TRBJ2-3; D is uncertain. The CDR3 runs 14 residues. V gave up 4 bases and J gave up 2 bases, with 9 bases separating them. The V gene's germline CDR1 is KGHDR and CDR2 SFDVKD. DNA of the CDR3: TGTGCCACCAGTGAGCCACGGAACACAGATACGCAGTATTTT. It is translated as CATSEPRNTDTQYF.

This clonotype was counted only a few times. The chain combines TRBV4-3 with TRBJ1-2, with a weak D call TRBD1 (5 bases). Germline lookup yields CDR1 LGHNA and CDR2 YSLEER. V was trimmed by 5 bases and J by 2 bases, leaving 30 bases between them. CDR3 length equals 20 residues. CDR3 DNA: TGCGCCAGCAGCTTTAGTTATCAGGGTTCGGGTGTCCCTGTAAACTATGGCTACACCTTC. This encodes CASSFSYQGSGVPVNYGYTF.

CDR3 nucleotides: TGCAGTGCTAGAGATGGGGGCTCCAATCAGCCCCAGCATTTT. The encoded protein is CSARDGGSNQPQHF. This sequence joins TRBV20-1 and TRBJ1-5; TRBD1 might be the D (6 bases). Trimming removed 0 bases from V and 3 bases from J, with 9 bases in between. This CDR3 contains 14 residues. Germline loops: CDR1 DFQATT, CDR2 SNEGSKA (reference sequence).

The genes are TRBV3-1 and TRBJ2-7; D gene unclear. Germline V gene data show CDR1 as LGHDT and CDR2 as YNNKEL (reference sequence). V was trimmed by 1 base and J by 6 bases, leaving 25 bases between them. The CDR3 is 18 residues long. CDR3 protein: CASSQGTFGEGITREQYF. The CDR3 nucleotides read TGTGCCAGCAGCCAAGGAACTTTCGGAGAAGGAATAACGCGCGAGCAGTACTTC.

This clonotype was picked up a small number of times. The chain carries TRBV4-1 and TRBJ1-2; 7 nucleotides match TRBD1. The V gene end was trimmed by 7 bases and the J gene end by 6 bases; junction bases not matched to a gene: 5. Germline V gene data show CDR1 as MGHRA and CDR2 as YSYEKL. There are 12 residues in the CDR3. This CDR3 is CASTNRGDGYTF. The CDR3 nucleotides read TGCGCCAGCACCAACAGGGGTGATGGCTACACCTTC.

This clonotype was seen at least ten times. This chain uses TRBV29-1 with TRBJ1-2; 7 bases align to TRBD1. V gave up 6 bases and J gave up 0 bases; unmatched junction bases: 13. CDR3 size: 16 residues. CDR1 is SQVTM and CDR2 is ANQGSEA in the germline V gene. CDR3 sequence reads: CSVATGTALSNYGYTF. The CDR3, as DNA: TGCAGCGTAGCTACCGGGACAGCTCTCTCTAACTATGGCTACACCTTC.

This rearrangement joins TRBV29-1 to TRBJ1-2; no clear D. CDR1 is SQVTM, CDR2 ANQGSEA, per germline. Deletions cut 8 bases from V and 4 bases from J, with 11 bases between. The CDR3 sequence is 11 residues long. CDR3 loop: CSLQEGYGYTF. In DNA, the CDR3 is TGCAGCCTCCAGGAGGGCTATGGCTACACCTTC.

The table lists this clonotype with a few counts. The chain combines TRBV20-1 with TRBJ1-6, with 10 bases matching TRBD1. The CDR3 extends over 17 amino acids. The germline CDR1 and CDR2 sequences are DFQATT and SNEGSKA (reference sequence). The CDR3 sequence is CRGAGTGEIYNNSPLHF. CDR3 nucleotides: TGCAGGGGGGCCGGGACAGGGGAAATTTACAATAATTCACCCCTCCACTTT.

This clonotype has just a few counts. CDR3 nucleotide sequence: TGTGCCAGCAGTTTCCAGGGGAACAATCAGCCCCAGCATTTT. Amino acid sequence: CASSFQGNNQPQHF. The chain recombines TRBV12-3 or TRBV12-4 with TRBJ1-5; weak D call: TRBD1 (6 bases). Trimming shortened V by 3 bases and J by 3 bases, and 9 bases separated the two germline ends. CDR3 length: 14 residues.

This clonotype has only a few counts. The chain combines TRBV28 with TRBJ2-3; the D is unclear. V was trimmed by 3 bases and J by 2 bases, leaving 9 bases between them. This CDR3 spans 14 amino acids. Germline CDR1 and CDR2: MDHEN and SYDVKM. In DNA form, the CDR3 reads TGTGCCAGCAGTTTGGGCCTTTACACAGATACGCAGTATTTT. Encoded protein: CASSLGLYTDTQYF.

The chain employs TRBV12-3 or TRBV12-4 and TRBJ2-3; 7 bases fit TRBD1. V was clipped by 3 bases and J by 5 bases; unmatched bases: 5. CDR3 length: 14 amino acids. In DNA, the CDR3 is TGTGCCAGCAGTTTTAGTAGGGGGCAAGATACGCAGTATTTT. This encodes CASSFSRGQDTQYF.

J is TRBJ1-6 and V is TRBV28, with D uncertain. V lost 7 bases and J lost 0, with 7 bases in between. The CDR3 is 14 residues long. The germline CDR1 and CDR2 sequences are MDHEN and SYDVKM. The CDR3 here is CASTPVSYNSPLHF. The CDR3 DNA reads TGTGCCAGCACCCCTGTCTCCTATAATTCACCCCTCCACTTT.